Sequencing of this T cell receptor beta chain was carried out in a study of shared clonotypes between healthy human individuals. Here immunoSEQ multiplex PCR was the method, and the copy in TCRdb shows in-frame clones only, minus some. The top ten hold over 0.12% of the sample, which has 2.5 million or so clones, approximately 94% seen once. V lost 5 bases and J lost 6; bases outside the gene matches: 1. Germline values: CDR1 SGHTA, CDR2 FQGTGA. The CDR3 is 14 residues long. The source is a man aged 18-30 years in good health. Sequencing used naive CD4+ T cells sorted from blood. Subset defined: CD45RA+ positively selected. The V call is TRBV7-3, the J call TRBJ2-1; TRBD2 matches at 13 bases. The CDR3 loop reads CASSRTSGGNEQFF. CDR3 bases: TGTGCCAGCAGCCGGACTAGCGGGGGCAATGAGCAGTTCTTC.